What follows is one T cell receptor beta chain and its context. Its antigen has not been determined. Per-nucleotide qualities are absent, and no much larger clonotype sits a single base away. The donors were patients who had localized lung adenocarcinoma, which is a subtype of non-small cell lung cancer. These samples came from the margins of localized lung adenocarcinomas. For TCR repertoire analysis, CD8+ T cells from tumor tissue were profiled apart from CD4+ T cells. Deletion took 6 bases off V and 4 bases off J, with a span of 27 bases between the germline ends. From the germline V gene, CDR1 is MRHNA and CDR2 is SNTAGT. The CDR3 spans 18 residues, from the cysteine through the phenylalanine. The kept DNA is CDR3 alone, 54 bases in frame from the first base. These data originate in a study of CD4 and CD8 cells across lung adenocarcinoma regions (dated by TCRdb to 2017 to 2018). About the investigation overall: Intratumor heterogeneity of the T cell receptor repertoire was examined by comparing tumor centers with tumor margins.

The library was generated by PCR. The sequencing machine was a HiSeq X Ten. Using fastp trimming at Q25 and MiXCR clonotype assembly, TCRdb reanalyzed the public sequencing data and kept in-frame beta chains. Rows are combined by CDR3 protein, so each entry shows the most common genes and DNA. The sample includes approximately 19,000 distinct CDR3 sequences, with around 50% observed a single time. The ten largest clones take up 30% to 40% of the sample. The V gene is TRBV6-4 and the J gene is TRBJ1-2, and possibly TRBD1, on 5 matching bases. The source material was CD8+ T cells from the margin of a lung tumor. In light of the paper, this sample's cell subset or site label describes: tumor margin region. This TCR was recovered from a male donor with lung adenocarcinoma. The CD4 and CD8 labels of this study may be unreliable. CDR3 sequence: CASRKRGFGGAWIYGYTF. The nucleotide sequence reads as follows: TGTGCCAGCAGGAAAAGAGGCTTCGGAGGGGCCTGGATCTATGGCTACACCTTC.